The present entry profiles one T cell receptor (beta chain) with its context. The sample comes from a study of cytotoxic CD8 clonotypes in ibrutinib-treated CLL. This table comes from immunoSEQ multiplex PCR, and its TCRdb copy is limited to in-frame clones, with some not included. Of around 70,000 clones in the sample, just over 90% are singletons; the top ten hold 3.1%. The germline CDR1 and CDR2 sequences are LNHDA and SQIVND (reference sequence). V dropped 7 bases and J dropped 3 bases, with 15 bases sitting between them. This CDR3 has 15 amino acids. J is TRBJ2-2 and V is TRBV19, with D hard to call. Specimen: PBMCs, collected after 12 months of ibrutinib treatment. The source of this sequence is a human donor with chronic lymphocytic leukemia. The CDR3 spells CASTITGSYTGELFF. In DNA, the CDR3 is TGTGCCAGTACCATAACCGGGTCTTACACCGGGGAGCTGTTTTTT.